The TCR beta chain under discussion was sequenced for a study of cytomegalovirus exposure and HLA in healthy donors. Study conclusions and caveats: As was reported, the classifier diagnosed cytomegalovirus status with high specificity and sensitivity. Subsequent analysis found a tendency for first-cohort TCR clusters to co-occur within the 90 to 150 validation repertoires. In vitro, a few CMV-associated chains proved specific for CMV antigens.

Comments on this clone: Its target is unknown.

The CDR3 has 15 residues. Trimming cost V 0 bases and J 7 bases; bases outside gene matches: 3. Germline V gene lookup returns CDR1 KGHSH and CDR2 LQKENI. The method was immunoSEQ multiplex PCR; TCRdb's version includes in-frame clones alone and lacks a portion of them. In the table there are 170,000 or so clones, approximately 84% of which are singletons. The TCR was taken from a woman aged 18-30 years in good health and CMV-seropositive. This rearrangement joins TRBV18 to TRBJ1-6, with 7 bases fitting TRBD1. Sequenced material: PBMCs. CDR3 sequence (DNA): TGTGCCAGCTCACCACCTGGACAGGTGAATTCACCCCTCCACTTT. Amino acids: CASSPPGQVNSPLHF.